The subject of this entry is one T cell receptor (beta chain). The antigen remains undetermined. The identical CDR3 is also encoded by other nucleotide sequences in the sample. Healthy HIV-negative adults without recent acute infections or vaccinations served as donors. This sample was included in a study of shared clonotypes between healthy human individuals. Repertoires were generated with immunoSEQ multiplex PCR, while TCRdb's copy carries only in-frame clones and drops some. This sample has over a million clones, with around 98% found just once. The CDR3 consists of 14 residues. Per the germline V gene, CDR1 is SGHRS and CDR2 is YFSETQ. Trimming removed 2 bases from V and 4 bases from J; junction bases left unmatched: 3. The study, taken as a whole, reports: Rarefaction exposed incomplete sorted-subset sequencing despite large depth. In having few donors, the study represented limited genetic and exposure-history diversity. Sampling included only blood; tissue repertoires likely differ.

Sequencing was done on a sample of naive CD4+ T cells sorted from blood. Subset given: CD45RA+ positively selected. The genes are TRBV5-1 and TRBJ2-1, with TRBD1 matching 7 bases. The TCR comes from a man aged 30-40 years in good health. The CDR3 reads CASSFRDRYNEQFF. For the CDR3, the DNA is TGCGCCAGCAGCTTCCGGGACAGATACAATGAGCAGTTCTTC.